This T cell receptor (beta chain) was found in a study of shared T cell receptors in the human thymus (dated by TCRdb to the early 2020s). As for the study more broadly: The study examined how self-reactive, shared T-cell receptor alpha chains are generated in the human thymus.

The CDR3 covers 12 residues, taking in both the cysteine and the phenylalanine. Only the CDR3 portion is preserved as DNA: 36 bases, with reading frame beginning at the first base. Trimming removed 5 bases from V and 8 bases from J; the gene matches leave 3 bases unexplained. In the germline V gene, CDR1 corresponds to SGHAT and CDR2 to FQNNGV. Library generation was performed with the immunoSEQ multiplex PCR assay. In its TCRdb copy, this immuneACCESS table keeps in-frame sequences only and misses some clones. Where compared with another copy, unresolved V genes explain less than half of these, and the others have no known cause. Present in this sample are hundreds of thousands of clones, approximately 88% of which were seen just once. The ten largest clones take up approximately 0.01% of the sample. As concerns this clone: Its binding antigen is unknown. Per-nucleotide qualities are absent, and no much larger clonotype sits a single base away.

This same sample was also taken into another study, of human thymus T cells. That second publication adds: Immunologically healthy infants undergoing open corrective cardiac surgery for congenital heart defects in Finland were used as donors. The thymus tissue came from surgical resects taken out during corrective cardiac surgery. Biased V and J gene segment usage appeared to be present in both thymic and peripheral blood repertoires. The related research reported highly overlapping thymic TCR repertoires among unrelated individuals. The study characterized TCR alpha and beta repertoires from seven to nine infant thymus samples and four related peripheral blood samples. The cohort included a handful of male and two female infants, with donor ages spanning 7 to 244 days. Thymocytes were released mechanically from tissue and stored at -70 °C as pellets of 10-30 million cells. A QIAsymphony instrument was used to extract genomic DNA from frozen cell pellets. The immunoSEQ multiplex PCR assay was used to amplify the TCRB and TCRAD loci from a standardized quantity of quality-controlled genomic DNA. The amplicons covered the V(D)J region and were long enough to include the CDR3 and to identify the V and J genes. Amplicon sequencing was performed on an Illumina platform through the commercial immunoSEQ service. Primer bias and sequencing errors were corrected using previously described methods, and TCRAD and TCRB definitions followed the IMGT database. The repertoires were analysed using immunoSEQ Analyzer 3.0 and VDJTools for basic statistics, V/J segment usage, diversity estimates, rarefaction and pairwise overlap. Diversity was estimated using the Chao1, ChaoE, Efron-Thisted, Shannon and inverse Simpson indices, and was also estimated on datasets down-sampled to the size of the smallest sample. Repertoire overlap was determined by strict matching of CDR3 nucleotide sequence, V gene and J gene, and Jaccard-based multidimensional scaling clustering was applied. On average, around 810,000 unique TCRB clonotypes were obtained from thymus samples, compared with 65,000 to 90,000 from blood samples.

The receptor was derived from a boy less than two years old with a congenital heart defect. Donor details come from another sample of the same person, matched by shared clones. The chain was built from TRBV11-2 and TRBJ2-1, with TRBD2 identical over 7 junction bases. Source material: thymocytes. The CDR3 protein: CASSLAGDEQFF. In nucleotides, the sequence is TGTGCCAGCAGCCTGGCGGGGGATGAGCAGTTCTTC.